The 23 T cell receptor beta chains given below trace back to one sample, sequenced in a study of T cell responses to AZD1222 COVID-19 vaccine. TCRdb keeps only in-frame clones here, not all; method: immunoSEQ multiplex PCR. The table lists about 130,000 clones, roughly nine tenths of them singletons. The starting material was peripheral blood, obtained on day 0 of AZD1222 vaccination. The source of these receptors is an adult in good health.

Only one count was recorded for this clone. This rearrangement joins TRBV5-1 to TRBJ2-1, with 9 positions matching TRBD2. V was pared by 4 bases and J by 8 bases, with 10 bases of the junction left unmatched. Germline-derived CDR1 and CDR2 are SGHRS and YFSETQ. The CDR3 spans 15 residues. CDR3 in amino acids: CASSPPGGRVDEQFF. In nucleotides, the CDR3 is TGCGCCAGCAGCCCGCCGGGCGGGAGGGTCGATGAGCAGTTCTTC.

This clone turned up a few times. The CDR3 nucleotides are TGTGCCAGCTCACCAAACAGGGATCCCTATGGCTACACCTTC. Its protein product is CASSPNRDPYGYTF. The chain combines TRBV18 with TRBJ1-2, with D perhaps TRBD1 (6 bases). V lost 2 bases and J 4 bases, leaving 11 bases between the germline ends. This CDR3 region has 14 residues. From germline, CDR1 is KGHSH and CDR2 LQKENI.

The J gene is TRBJ2-7, the V gene TRBV29-1, with 7 positions matching TRBD1. This CDR3 has 13 residues. V shed 6 bases and J 0 bases; nucleotides not matched to a gene: 5. Germline V gene lookup returns CDR1 SQVTM and CDR2 ANQGSEA. In DNA form, the CDR3 reads TGCAGCGTAGGGGGCCAGAGCTCCTACGAGCAGTACTTC. This codes for CSVGGQSSYEQYF.

This rearrangement joins TRBV6-5 to TRBJ1-1; D gene uncertain. CDR1 is MNHEY, CDR2 SVGAGI, per germline. The CDR3 runs 14 residues. The V end lost 6 bases, the J end lost 1 base, and 12 bases lay between the germline ends. This CDR3 reads CASSPLRRNTEAFF. The CDR3 DNA follows: TGTGCCAGCAGCCCACTGCGGAGGAACACTGAAGCTTTCTTT.

This chain links TRBV29-1 with TRBJ2-5; 7 positions match TRBD2. Germline V gives CDR1 SQVTM, CDR2 ANQGSEA. The CDR3 extends over 13 amino acids. With 3 bases clipped from V and 5 bases from J, the junction kept 6 bases outside the gene matches. The CDR3 is CSVDGGGGETQYF. CDR3 in DNA: TGCAGCGTTGACGGTGGGGGAGGGGAGACCCAGTACTTC.

This chain uses TRBV24-1 with TRBJ2-7, with 8 bases lining up with TRBD2. The CDR3 totals 14 residues. Germline values: CDR1 KGHDR, CDR2 SFDVKD. V gave up 3 bases and J gave up 5 bases; unmatched junction bases: 5. In DNA, the CDR3 is TGTGCCACCAGTGATCCGGGGGGGTCCCACGAGCAGTACTTC. This codes for CATSDPGGSHEQYF.

The J gene is TRBJ2-7, the V gene TRBV19, with 12 bases identical to TRBD2. In germline, CDR1 is LNHDA, CDR2 SQIVND (reference sequence). The CDR3 extends over 18 amino acids. Trimming cost V 6 bases and J 4 bases; bases outside gene matches: 16. The CDR3 loop is CASSPTSGRGAGRYEQYF. The CDR3 nucleotides read TGTGCCAGTAGCCCGACTAGCGGGAGAGGGGCCGGAAGGTACGAGCAGTACTTC.

The V call is TRBV14, the J call TRBJ1-1; 7 bases fit TRBD1. This CDR3 has 14 amino acids. The germline V gene has CDR1 SGHDN and CDR2 FVKESK. Germline trimming cut 4 bases from V and 4 bases from J; bases unmatched to any gene: 6. CDR3 sequence: CASSLTGLVTEAFF. In DNA, the CDR3 is TGTGCCAGCAGCCTGACAGGGTTGGTCACTGAAGCTTTCTTT.

The V gene is TRBV5-6, the J gene TRBJ2-2, with a possible D match to TRBD2 (6 bases). The V gene's germline CDR1 is SGHDT and CDR2 YYEEEE. CDR3 size: 15 residues. The V gene lost 4 bases and the J gene lost 4 bases, with 14 bases spanning the gap. The DNA for the CDR3 is TGTGCCAGCAGCCCGCAACTAGCAGGCACCGGGGAGCTGTTTTTT. Protein sequence: CASSPQLAGTGELFF.

The chain employs TRBV5-1 and TRBJ1-6; 7 bases are a match to TRBD1. Germline V gene data show CDR1 as SGHRS and CDR2 as YFSETQ. The CDR3 is 15 residues long. Germline trimming cut 4 bases from V and 5 bases from J; bases unmatched to any gene: 6. The CDR3 DNA follows: TGCGCCAGCAGCCAAACAGGGACAGATAATTCACCCCTCCACTTT. Its translation is CASSQTGTDNSPLHF. The complete variable domain, with remaining parts taken from reference TRBV5-1 and TRBJ1-6, reads KAGVTQTPRYLIKTRGQQVTLSCSPISGHRSVSWYQQTPGQGLQFLFEYFSETQRNKGNFPGRFSGRQFSNSRSEMNVSTLELGDSALYLCASSQTGTDNSPLHFGNGTRLTVT.

In this sample, this clone turned up a few times. V and J are TRBV9 and TRBJ2-3, with 8 bases aligning to TRBD1. The CDR3 is made up of 16 amino acids. Germline CDR1 SGDLS, CDR2 YYNGEE. J lost 2 bases, V lost 5 bases, and 10 bases had no gene match. The CDR3 coding sequence is TGTGCCAGCAGTAGAGGGGGGACAGGCTACACAGATACGCAGTATTTT. Its translation is CASSRGGTGYTDTQYF.

The chain couples TRBV13 to TRBJ1-2, with no clear D. Trimming pared 0 bases from V and 4 bases from J, leaving 15 bases between. This CDR3 comprises 16 residues. Germline V lookup: CDR1 PRHDT, CDR2 FYEKMQ (reference sequence). CDR3 amino acids: CASSLGLGSQSYGYTF. DNA of the CDR3: TGTGCCAGCAGCTTAGGCCTAGGTAGCCAGTCCTATGGCTACACCTTC.

This chain links TRBV2 with TRBJ1-3; the D is unclear. The CDR3 extends over 17 amino acids. Trimming took off 2 bases at V and 0 bases at J, with 14 bases between the two ends. Germline V gene data show CDR1 as SNHLY and CDR2 as FYNNEI. The CDR3 DNA is TGTGCCAGCAGTGAAACGCGGGCACAGTACTCTGGAAACACCATATATTTT. Translated, it gives CASSETRAQYSGNTIYF.

J is TRBJ1-1 and V is TRBV28; 9 nucleotides match TRBD1. Losses at the gene ends were 6 bases for V and 1 base for J; bases not matched to a gene: 3. The CDR3 has 14 residues. Germline CDR1 reads MDHEN; CDR2 reads SYDVKM. The CDR3 loop reads CASSSTGGNTEAFF. In DNA, the CDR3 is TGTGCCAGCAGCTCGACAGGGGGGAACACTGAAGCTTTCTTT.

This clone has only a few counts. The CDR3 DNA is TGTGCCAGCAGCTTAGCAGCCCCCGGGGCGTACGAGCAGTACTTC. Protein: CASSLAAPGAYEQYF. The V call is TRBV7-2, the J call TRBJ2-7, with D perhaps given as TRBD1 or TRBD2 (5 bases each). Trimming stripped 0 bases from V and 4 bases from J, with 13 bases between. Germline V gene lookup returns CDR1 SGHTA and CDR2 FQGNSA. The CDR3 covers 15 residues.

The V gene is TRBV18, the J gene TRBJ2-3; 9 bases match TRBD2. Germline CDR1 KGHSH, CDR2 LQKENI. J was trimmed by 0 bases and V by 0 bases; bases with no gene match: 13. The CDR3 length is 20 residues. The CDR3 region is CASSPPLAGPNHPSTDTQYF. The CDR3 nucleotides are TGTGCCAGCTCACCACCGCTAGCGGGGCCGAACCACCCTAGCACAGATACGCAGTATTTT.

The sample holds one count of this clone. This chain joins TRBV5-4 and TRBJ2-5; D might be TRBD2 (7 bases). Germline V CDR1 and CDR2: SGHNT, YYREEE (reference sequence). V shed 4 bases and J shed 1 base, with 11 bases lying between them. The length of the CDR3 is 14 residues. CDR3 amino acids: CASSTGGGQETQYF. The CDR3 nucleotides read TGTGCCAGCAGCACGGGGGGCGGCCAAGAGACCCAGTACTTC. The variable domain in full, with the rest retrieved from reference TRBV5-4 and TRBJ2-5, is ETGVTQSPTHLIKTRGQQVTLRCSSQSGHNTVSWYQQALGQGPQFIFQYYREEENGRGNFPPRFSGLQFPNYSSELNVNALELDDSALYLCASSTGGGQETQYFGPGTRLLVL.

This clone was seen once. The chain has TRBV27 and TRBJ2-7, with no clear D. CDR1 is MNHEY, CDR2 SMNVEV, per germline (reference sequence). This CDR3 is built from 13 residues. The V end was cut by 3 bases, the J end by 6 bases, with 12 bases between. CDR3 sequence reads: CASSFQGEGEQYF. CDR3 DNA: TGTGCCAGCAGTTTTCAAGGTGAAGGCGAGCAGTACTTC.

This clone came up a few times. The chain joins TRBV7-7 to TRBJ2-7, with D unclear. Deletions cut 5 bases from V and 2 bases from J, with 19 bases between. The V gene's germline CDR1 is SSHAT and CDR2 FNYEAQ (reference sequence). CDR3 length equals 16 residues. For the CDR3, the DNA is TGTGCCAGCAGCCTTGATAGACCGCGATACGCCTACGAGCAGTACTTC. Translation: CASSLDRPRYAYEQYF.

The V gene is TRBV7-9, the J gene TRBJ2-7, with 11 bases that match TRBD2. The V segment lost 4 bases and the J segment 3 bases; nucleotides outside the gene matches: 2. Germline values: CDR1 SEHNR, CDR2 FQNEAQ (reference sequence). The CDR3 loop spans 14 amino acids. In DNA form, the CDR3 reads TGTGCCAGCAGCTACACTAGCGGGAGCTACGAGCAGTACTTC. This translates into CASSYTSGSYEQYF.

This clone has a handful of counts. The J gene is TRBJ2-2, the V gene TRBV30; no clear D. In germline, CDR1 is GTSNPN, CDR2 SVGIG (reference sequence). Trimming shortened V by 5 bases and J by 7 bases, and 17 bases separated the two germline ends. The CDR3 extends over 14 amino acids. CDR3 residues: CAWSSRADGGELFF. CDR3 coding DNA: TGTGCCTGGTCGTCCCGGGCCGACGGCGGGGAGCTGTTTTTT.

The gene calls are TRBV5-4 and TRBJ2-7, with D possibly being TRBD1 (6 bases). The CDR3 sequence is 16 residues long. Trimming shortened V by 4 bases and J by 3 bases, and 20 bases separated the two germline ends. Germline V gives CDR1 SGHNT, CDR2 YYREEE (reference sequence). The CDR3 protein is CASSPDRPRIDYEQYF. The CDR3 DNA is TGTGCCAGCAGCCCCGACAGGCCCCGTATCGACTACGAGCAGTACTTC.

The V call is TRBV27, the J call TRBJ2-7; the match to TRBD1 covers 8 bases. CDR3 size: 16 residues. Trimming cost V 3 bases and J 0 bases; bases outside gene matches: 7. Germline CDR1 and CDR2: MNHEY and SMNVEV (reference sequence). CDR3 sequence: CASSFHRGFSSYEQYF. CDR3 sequence (DNA): TGTGCCAGCAGTTTCCACAGGGGGTTTAGCTCCTACGAGCAGTACTTC.